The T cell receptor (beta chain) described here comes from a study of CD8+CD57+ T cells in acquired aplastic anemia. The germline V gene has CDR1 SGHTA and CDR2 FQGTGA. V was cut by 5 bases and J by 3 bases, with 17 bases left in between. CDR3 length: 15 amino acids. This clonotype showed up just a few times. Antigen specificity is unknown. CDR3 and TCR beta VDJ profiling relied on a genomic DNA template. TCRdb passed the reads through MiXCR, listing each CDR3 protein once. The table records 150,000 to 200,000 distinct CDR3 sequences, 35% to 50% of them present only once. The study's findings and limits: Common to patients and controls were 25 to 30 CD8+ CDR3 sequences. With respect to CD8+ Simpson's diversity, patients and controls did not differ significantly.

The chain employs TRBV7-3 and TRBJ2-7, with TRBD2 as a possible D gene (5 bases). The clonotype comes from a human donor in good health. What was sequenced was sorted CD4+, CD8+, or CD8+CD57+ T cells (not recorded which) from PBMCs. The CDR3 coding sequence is TGTGCCAGCAGCCGAACGGGAAAGTGGGACTACGAGCAGTACTTC. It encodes CASSRTGKWDYEQYF.